This TCR beta chain is from a study of shared clonotypes between healthy human individuals. This clone has just one count. Its cognate antigen is unknown. V shed 2 bases, J shed 5 bases, and the junction held 5 bases outside the gene matches. CDR1 and CDR2 from the germline V gene are MDHEN and SYDVKM. The CDR3 contains 14 residues. Clones were read by immunoSEQ multiplex PCR, and TCRdb kept only the in-frame ones, dropping some. Here the sample spans approximately 2.3 million clones, 85% to 95% being singletons. Overall study findings and caveats: The four-donor shared clonotypes exceeded non-shared clonotypes in generation probability, with non-shared ones scoring lower. Of the naive CD4 clonotypes, around 5% were shared across several donors.

The receptor was derived from a man aged 18-30 years in good health. Some clones in this sample may be carry-over from other donors' samples. The sequencing sample was made of naive CD4+ T cells from PBMCs. Subset meaning: CD45RA+ positively selected. This rearrangement joins TRBV28 to TRBJ2-5; 7 bases agree with TRBD2. The CDR3 DNA follows: TGTGCCAGCAGTTTACGCGGGAGAGGTGAGACCCAGTACTTC. Translation gives CASSLRGRGETQYF.